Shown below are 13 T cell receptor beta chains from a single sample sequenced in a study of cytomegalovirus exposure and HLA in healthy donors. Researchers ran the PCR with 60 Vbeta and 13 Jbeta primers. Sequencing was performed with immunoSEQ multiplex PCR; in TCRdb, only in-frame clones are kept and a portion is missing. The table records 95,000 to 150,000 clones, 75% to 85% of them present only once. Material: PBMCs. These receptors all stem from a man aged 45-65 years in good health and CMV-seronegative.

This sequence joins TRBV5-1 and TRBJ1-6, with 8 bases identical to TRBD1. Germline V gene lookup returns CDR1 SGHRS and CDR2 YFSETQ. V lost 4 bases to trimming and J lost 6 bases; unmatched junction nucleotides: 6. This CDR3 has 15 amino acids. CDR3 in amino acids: CASSTTGGRNSPLHF. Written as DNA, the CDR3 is TGCGCCAGCAGCACAACAGGGGGACGTAATTCACCCCTCCACTTT. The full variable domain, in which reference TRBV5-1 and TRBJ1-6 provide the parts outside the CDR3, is KAGVTQTPRYLIKTRGQQVTLSCSPISGHRSVSWYQQTPGQGLQFLFEYFSETQRNKGNFPGRFSGRQFSNSRSEMNVSTLELGDSALYLCASSTTGGRNSPLHFGNGTRLTVT.

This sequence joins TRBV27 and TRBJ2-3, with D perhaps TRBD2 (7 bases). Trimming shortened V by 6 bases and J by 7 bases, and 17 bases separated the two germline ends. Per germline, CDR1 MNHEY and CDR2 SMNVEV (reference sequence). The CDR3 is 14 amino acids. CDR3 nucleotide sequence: TGTGCCAGCAGAGTCGGGGGGCGTACGAATACGCAGTATTTT. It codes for CASRVGGRTNTQYF.

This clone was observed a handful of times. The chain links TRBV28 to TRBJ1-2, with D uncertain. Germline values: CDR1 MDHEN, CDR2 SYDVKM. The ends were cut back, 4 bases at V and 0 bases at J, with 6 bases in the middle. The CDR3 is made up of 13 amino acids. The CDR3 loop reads CASSYPANYGYTF. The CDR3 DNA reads TGTGCCAGCAGTTACCCAGCTAACTATGGCTACACCTTC.

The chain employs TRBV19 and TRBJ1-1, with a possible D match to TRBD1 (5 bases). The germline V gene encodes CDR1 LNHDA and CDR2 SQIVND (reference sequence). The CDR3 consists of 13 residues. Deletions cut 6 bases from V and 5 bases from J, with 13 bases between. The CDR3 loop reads CASSRQPGTEAFF. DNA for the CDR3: TGTGCCAGTAGCAGGCAACCAGGGACTGAAGCTTTCTTT.

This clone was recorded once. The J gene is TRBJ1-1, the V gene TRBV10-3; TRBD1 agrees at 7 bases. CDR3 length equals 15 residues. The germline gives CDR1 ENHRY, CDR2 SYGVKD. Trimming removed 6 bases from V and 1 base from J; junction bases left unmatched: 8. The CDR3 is CAIRTGTVPNTEAFF. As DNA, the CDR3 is TGTGCCATCAGGACCGGGACAGTGCCGAACACTGAAGCTTTCTTT.

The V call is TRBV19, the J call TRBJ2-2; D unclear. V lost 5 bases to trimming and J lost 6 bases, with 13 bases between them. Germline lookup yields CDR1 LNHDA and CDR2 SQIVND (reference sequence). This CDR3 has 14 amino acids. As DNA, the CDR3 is TGTGCCAGTAGTCCGCGGTCGAGCCCCGGGGAGCTGTTTTTT. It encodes CASSPRSSPGELFF.

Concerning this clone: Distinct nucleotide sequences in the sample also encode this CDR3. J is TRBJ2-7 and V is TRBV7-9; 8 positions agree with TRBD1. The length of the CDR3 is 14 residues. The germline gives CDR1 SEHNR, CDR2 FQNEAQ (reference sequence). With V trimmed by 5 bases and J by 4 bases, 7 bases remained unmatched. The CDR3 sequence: CASSPRTGSYEQYV. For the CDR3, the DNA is TGTGCCAGCAGCCCGCGGACAGGGTCGTACGAGCAGTACGTC.

The DNA for the CDR3 is TGTGCCAGCAGTTCCGACTTTCTAGGTGAGCAGTTCTTC. Translation gives CASSSDFLGEQFF. The rearrangement joins TRBV7-7 to TRBJ2-1; unclear D gene. CDR3 size: 13 residues. V was pared by 6 bases and J by 9 bases, with 15 bases between. Germline loops: CDR1 SSHAT, CDR2 FNYEAQ (reference sequence). Full variable domain (missing parts from reference TRBV7-7 and TRBJ2-1): GAGVSQSPRYKVTKRGQDVTLRCDPISSHATLYWYQQALGQGPEFLTYFNYEAQPDKSGLPSDRFSAERPEGSISTLTIQRTEQRDSAMYRCASSSDFLGEQFFGPGTRLTVL.

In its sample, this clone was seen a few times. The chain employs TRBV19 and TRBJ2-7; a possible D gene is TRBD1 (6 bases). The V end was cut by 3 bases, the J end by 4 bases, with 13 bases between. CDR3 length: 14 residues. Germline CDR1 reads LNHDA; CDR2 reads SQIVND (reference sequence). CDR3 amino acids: CASSIGLDSYEQYF. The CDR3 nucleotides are TGTGCCAGTAGTATTGGTCTGGACAGTTACGAGCAGTACTTC.

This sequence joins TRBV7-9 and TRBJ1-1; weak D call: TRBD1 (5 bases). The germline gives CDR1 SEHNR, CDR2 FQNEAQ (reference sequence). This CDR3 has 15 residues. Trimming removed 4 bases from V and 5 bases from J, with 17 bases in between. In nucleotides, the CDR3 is TGTGCCAGCAGCTCCCTATCGGGGGGGATAACTGAAGCTTTCTTT. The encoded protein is CASSSLSGGITEAFF.

The CDR3 nucleotides are TGTGCCAGCAGCTTGGAATCGGGGGATAGCTCCTACAATGAGCAGTTCTTC. Protein product: CASSLESGDSSYNEQFF. The chain links TRBV5-6 to TRBJ2-1, with D maybe TRBD2 (6 bases). Trimming shortened V by 0 bases and J by 0 bases, and 13 bases separated the two germline ends. Germline values: CDR1 SGHDT, CDR2 YYEEEE. The CDR3 sequence is 17 residues long.

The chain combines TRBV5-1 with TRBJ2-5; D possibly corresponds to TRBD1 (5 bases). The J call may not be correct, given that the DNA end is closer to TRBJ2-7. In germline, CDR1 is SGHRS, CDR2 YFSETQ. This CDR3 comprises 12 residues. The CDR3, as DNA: TGCGCCAGCAGCCTGGACAACTACGAGCAGTACTTC. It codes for CASSLDNYEQYF.

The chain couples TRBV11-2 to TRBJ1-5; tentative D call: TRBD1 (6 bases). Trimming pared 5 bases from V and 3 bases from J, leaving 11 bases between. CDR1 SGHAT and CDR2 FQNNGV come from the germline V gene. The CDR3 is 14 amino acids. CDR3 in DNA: TGTGCCAGCAGCAGAGGACAGTTCAATCAGCCCCAGCATTTT. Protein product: CASSRGQFNQPQHF. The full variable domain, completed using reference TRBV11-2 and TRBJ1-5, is EAGVAQSPRYKIIEKRQSVAFWCNPISGHATLYWYQQILGQGPKLLIQFQNNGVVDDSQLPKDRFSAERLKGVDSTLKIQPAKLEDSAVYLCASSRGQFNQPQHFGDGTRLSIL.